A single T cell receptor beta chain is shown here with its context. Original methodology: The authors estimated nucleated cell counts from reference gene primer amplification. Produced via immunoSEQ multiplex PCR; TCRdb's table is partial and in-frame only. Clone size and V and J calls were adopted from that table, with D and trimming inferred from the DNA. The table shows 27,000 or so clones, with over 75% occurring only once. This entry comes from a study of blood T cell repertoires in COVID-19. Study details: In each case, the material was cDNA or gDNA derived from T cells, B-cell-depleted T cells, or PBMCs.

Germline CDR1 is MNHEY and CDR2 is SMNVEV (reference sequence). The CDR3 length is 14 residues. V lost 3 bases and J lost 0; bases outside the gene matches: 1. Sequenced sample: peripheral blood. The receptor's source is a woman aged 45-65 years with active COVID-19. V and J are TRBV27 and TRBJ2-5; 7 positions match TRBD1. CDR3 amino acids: CASSFTGDQETQYF. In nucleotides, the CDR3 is TGTGCCAGCAGTTTCACAGGGGACCAAGAGACCCAGTACTTC.